Below, 26 T cell receptor beta chains from the same sample are listed, as sequenced in a study of blood T cell repertoires in COVID-19. Method: immunoSEQ multiplex PCR; TCRdb's copy keeps in-frame clones and lacks some. The repertoire has approximately 210,000 clones, over 75% of them found once; the top ten carry 4.3%. The sequenced sample consisted of PBMCs or T cells enriched from blood (not recorded which). Every receptor here comes from a young man with acute COVID-19.

The chain has TRBV10-2 and TRBJ1-3, with D perhaps TRBD1 (5 bases). The CDR3 extends over 14 amino acids. Germline V gives CDR1 WSHSY, CDR2 SAAADI. Trimming removed 7 bases from V and 2 bases from J, with 12 bases in between. CDR3 coding DNA: TGCGCCAGCACCCCCCCAGGGACTGGAAACACCATATATTTT. Residues: CASTPPGTGNTIYF.

This chain joins TRBV5-1 and TRBJ2-3; possibly TRBD1 for D (6 bases). Trimming shortened V by 8 bases and J by 0 bases, and 16 bases separated the two germline ends. The CDR3 runs 15 residues. The germline V gene encodes CDR1 SGHRS and CDR2 YFSETQ. Here the CDR3 reads CASRSGQTSTDTQYF. Written as DNA, the CDR3 is TGCGCCAGTCGGAGTGGACAGACTAGCACAGATACGCAGTATTTT.

This chain's CDR3 is CASSQWSNQPQHF. The CDR3 nucleotides read TGTGCCAGCAGTCAGTGGAGCAATCAGCCCCAGCATTTT. The chain combines TRBV11-2 with TRBJ1-5; D is undetermined. Trimming stripped 6 bases from V and 1 base from J, with 7 bases between. The germline gives CDR1 SGHAT, CDR2 FQNNGV. There are 13 residues in the CDR3.

This clone was seen a single time. In nucleotides, the CDR3 is TGTGCCAGCAGGGGGACAGGGATCTATCAGCCCCAGCATTTT. This gives the protein CASRGTGIYQPQHF. The chain joins TRBV6-5 to TRBJ1-5; 9 bases are a match to TRBD1. V was clipped by 6 bases and J by 5 bases; unmatched bases: 5. Germline V lookup: CDR1 MNHEY, CDR2 SVGAGI. The CDR3 covers 14 residues.

The chain combines TRBV23-1 with TRBJ1-2; 9 nucleotides match TRBD1. TRBV23-1 is recorded as an ORF, its role being uncertain. The trim removed 5 bases at V and 7 bases at J, leaving 11 bases unmatched. The CDR3 contains 15 residues. The CDR3 sequence is CASSSGTGWGFGYTF. CDR3 in DNA: TGCGCCAGCAGTTCGGGGACAGGGTGGGGTTTTGGCTACACCTTC.

This chain connects TRBV11-2 to TRBJ2-7, with D possibly being TRBD1 (6 bases). Between the trimmed V and J ends, which lost 5 bases and 9 bases, there was a span of 20 bases. Germline V lookup: CDR1 SGHAT, CDR2 FQNNGV. The CDR3 totals 14 residues. The DNA for the CDR3 is TGTGCCAGCAGCCGTTCCCGGGACACCTCTCTGCAGTACTTC. Its protein is CASSRSRDTSLQYF. Combining the CDR3 with reference TRBV11-2 and TRBJ2-7 gives the whole variable domain EAGVAQSPRYKIIEKRQSVAFWCNPISGHATLYWYQQILGQGPKLLIQFQNNGVVDDSQLPKDRFSAERLKGVDSTLKIQPAKLEDSAVYLCASSRSRDTSLQYFGPGTRLTVT.

The chain joins TRBV14 to TRBJ1-6; TRBD1 matches 8 bases. Germline V gives CDR1 SGHDN, CDR2 FVKESK. The CDR3 extends over 16 amino acids. J was trimmed by 8 bases and V by 4 bases; bases with no gene match: 10. CDR3 sequence reads: CASSPKGPGGHSPLHF. CDR3 DNA: TGTGCCAGCAGCCCAAAAGGGCCAGGGGGCCATTCACCCCTCCACTTT. The whole variable domain, filled in from reference TRBV14 and TRBJ1-6, reads EAGVTQFPSHSVIEKGQTVTLRCDPISGHDNLYWYRRVMGKEIKFLLHFVKESKQDESGMPNNRFLAERTGGTYSTLKVQPAELEDSGVYFCASSPKGPGGHSPLHFGNGTRLTVT.

This clone showed up just a few times. The sample carries other DNA sequences with the same CDR3. The genes are TRBV9 and TRBJ1-1; D is unclear. The germline V gene has CDR1 SGDLS and CDR2 YYNGEE. V was pared by 1 base and J by 5 bases, with 12 bases between. The CDR3 extends over 14 amino acids. The CDR3 is CASSVLEGSTEAFF. DNA for the CDR3: TGTGCCAGCAGCGTACTTGAGGGTTCTACTGAAGCTTTCTTT.

This clone was recorded only once. This sequence joins TRBV4-2 and TRBJ2-5, with TRBD2 identical over 7 bases. Germline lookup yields CDR1 LGHNA and CDR2 YNFKEQ. After removal of 1 base from V and 2 bases from J, the junction contained 4 bases not matched to a gene. The CDR3 length is 15 residues. CDR3 region: CASSQGAGLQETQYF. CDR3 bases: TGTGCCAGCAGCCAAGGAGCGGGGTTACAAGAGACCCAGTACTTC.

The gene calls are TRBV27 and TRBJ1-1, with D maybe TRBD1 (6 bases). The CDR3 sequence is 18 residues long. Germline CDR1 and CDR2: MNHEY and SMNVEV (reference sequence). Trimming removed 2 bases at V and 1 base at J, with 20 bases between. DNA of the CDR3: TGTGCCAGCAGTTTAGCGAGTGGAATGGGGGCAGCGAACACTGAAGCTTTCTTT. Amino acids: CASSLASGMGAANTEAFF.

The chain is built from TRBV7-9 and TRBJ2-1, with TRBD2 matching 9 bases. Trimming took 5 bases from V and 7 from J; bases not matched to a gene: 9. This CDR3 is 15 amino acids long. Germline loops: CDR1 SEHNR, CDR2 FQNEAQ (reference sequence). The CDR3 loop is CASSGERGAGNEQFF. The CDR3 nucleotides are TGTGCCAGCAGCGGGGAGCGGGGGGCCGGGAATGAGCAGTTCTTC.

The sample holds one count of this clone. V and J are TRBV5-1 and TRBJ1-4; a weak D match, TRBD1 (5 bases). Deletions cut 0 bases from V and 4 bases from J, with 10 bases between. There are 15 residues in the CDR3. The germline CDR1 and CDR2 sequences are SGHRS and YFSETQ. The CDR3 sequence: CASSLDGAVNEKLFF. CDR3 DNA: TGCGCCAGCAGCTTGGATGGGGCGGTTAATGAAAAACTGTTTTTT.

This rearrangement joins TRBV15 to TRBJ2-7; D might be TRBD1 (6 bases). CDR3 length: 12 amino acids. Trimming shortened V by 2 bases and J by 5 bases, and 7 bases separated the two germline ends. CDR1 is LNHNV and CDR2 is YYDKDF in the germline V gene (reference sequence). The CDR3 is CATSRSGDEQYF. As DNA, the CDR3 is TGTGCCACCAGCAGATCAGGGGACGAGCAGTACTTC.

The chain uses TRBV12-3 or TRBV12-4 and TRBJ1-5; no clear D. CDR3 length equals 13 residues. V lost 6 bases and J lost 2, with 8 bases in between. CDR3: CASSLSGNQPQHF. The CDR3, as DNA: TGTGCCAGCAGCTTGAGCGGCAATCAGCCCCAGCATTTT.

This clone has at least ten counts. The chain joins TRBV6-6 to TRBJ2-2; tentatively, D is TRBD1 (7 bases). The V gene's germline CDR1 is MNHNY and CDR2 SVGAGI (reference sequence). V lost 5 bases to trimming and J lost 4 bases, with 20 bases between them. This CDR3 spans 17 amino acids. The chain's CDR3 is CASSRRGRNSGTGELFF. DNA for the CDR3: TGTGCCAGCAGTCGGAGGGGGCGGAATTCGGGCACCGGGGAGCTGTTTTTT.

The V and J genes are TRBV13 and TRBJ1-3; a possible D gene is TRBD1 (5 bases). The CDR3 extends over 12 amino acids. From germline, CDR1 is PRHDT and CDR2 FYEKMQ (reference sequence). The V end was cut by 8 bases, the J end by 6 bases, with 11 bases between. CDR3 sequence (DNA): TGTGCCAGCGGGAGGGGAACAAACACCATATATTTT. Its protein is CASGRGTNTIYF.

This rearrangement joins TRBV12-5 to TRBJ1-1, with 8 bases that match TRBD1. V gave up 4 bases and J gave up 8 bases; unmatched junction bases: 3. The V gene's germline CDR1 is LGHNT and CDR2 FRNRAP. This CDR3 contains 12 residues. The CDR3 here is CASGSRDREAFF. The CDR3 DNA reads TGTGCTAGTGGTTCCCGGGACAGGGAAGCTTTCTTT.

V is TRBV5-1 and J is TRBJ2-3; weak D call: TRBD2 (5 bases). Germline-derived CDR1 and CDR2 are SGHRS and YFSETQ. V dropped 5 bases and J dropped 3 bases, with 16 bases sitting between them. CDR3 length: 15 amino acids. The CDR3 DNA sequence: TGCGCCAGCAGGGAAAGAGGGATGGTTACAGATACGCAGTATTTT. This sequence encodes CASRERGMVTDTQYF. Full variable domain (remainder filled in from reference TRBV5-1 and TRBJ2-3): KAGVTQTPRYLIKTRGQQVTLSCSPISGHRSVSWYQQTPGQGLQFLFEYFSETQRNKGNFPGRFSGRQFSNSRSEMNVSTLELGDSALYLCASRERGMVTDTQYFGPGTRLTVL.

This clone was seen only once. V is TRBV5-5 and J is TRBJ2-7, with TRBD1 identical over 10 bases. J gave up 5 bases and V 3 bases, and 8 bases lay outside the gene matches. The CDR3 consists of 15 residues. Germline V gene lookup returns CDR1 SGHKS and CDR2 YYEKEE (reference sequence). DNA of the CDR3: TGTGCCAGCAGCTGGGGACAGGGGTTCAAGAACGAGCAGTACTTC. This translates into CASSWGQGFKNEQYF. The full variable domain, rest sourced from reference TRBV5-5 and TRBJ2-7, is DAGVTQSPTHLIKTRGQQVTLRCSPISGHKSVSWYQQVLGQGPQFIFQYYEKEERGRGNFPDRFSARQFPNYSSELNVNALLLGDSALYLCASSWGQGFKNEQYFGPGTRLTVT.

The CDR3 is CASSGQGDEQFF. CDR3 DNA sequence: TGTGCCAGCAGCGGACAGGGTGATGAGCAGTTCTTC. The gene calls are TRBV2 and TRBJ2-1, with 8 bases that match TRBD1. V shed 6 bases and J 8 bases; nucleotides not matched to a gene: 3. Germline CDR1 SNHLY, CDR2 FYNNEI. The CDR3 runs to 12 residues.

This chain uses TRBV19 with TRBJ1-1, with a possible D match to TRBD1 (6 bases). With 6 bases removed from V and 1 base from J, the gap between germline ends came to 9 bases. The CDR3 has 13 residues. CDR1 is LNHDA, CDR2 SQIVND, per germline (reference sequence). CDR3 region: CASSSQGNTEAFF. The CDR3 DNA sequence: TGTGCCAGTAGCTCACAGGGGAACACTGAAGCTTTCTTT.

This chain joins TRBV21-1 and TRBJ1-3; the D call TRBD1 from the table was never checked on the DNA. TRBV21-1 is a pseudogene segment. The CDR3 has 19 residues. In nucleotides, the CDR3 is TGTGCCAGCAGCAAAGTCGAGGCGGGACAGGGGGCGTATGGAAACACCATATATTTT. As protein: CASSKVEAGQGAYGNTIYF.

The chain employs TRBV5-6 and TRBJ2-7; TRBD1 is a possible D gene (6 bases). The CDR3 has 15 residues. CDR1 SGHDT and CDR2 YYEEEE come from the germline V gene. Trimming cost V 2 bases and J 5 bases, with 17 bases left between them. DNA for the CDR3: TGTGCCAGCAGCTTATCAGGGGCGCGAGGTAACGAGCAGTACTTC. Encoded protein: CASSLSGARGNEQYF.

The gene calls are TRBV5-6 and TRBJ2-6, with 7 bases aligning to TRBD1. The CDR3 covers 16 residues. Germline-derived CDR1 and CDR2 are SGHDT and YYEEEE. V lost 2 bases and J lost 2; bases outside the gene matches: 4. CDR3 in DNA: TGTGCCAGCAGCTTCTTACAGGGGACTGGGGCCAACGTCCTGACTTTC. Protein product: CASSFLQGTGANVLTF.

V gene TRBV29-1 combines with J gene TRBJ2-3, with D possibly matching TRBD2 (6 bases). This CDR3 is built from 13 residues. V was shortened by 4 bases and J by 4 bases, with 12 bases between the two germline ends. Germline lookup yields CDR1 SQVTM and CDR2 ANQGSEA. The CDR3 DNA sequence: TGCAGCGTTGGACCCCGACTAGCAGATACGCAGTATTTT. It yields the protein CSVGPRLADTQYF.

This chain connects TRBV19 to TRBJ2-6, with 14 nucleotides matching TRBD2. V lost 5 bases to trimming and J lost 0 bases; unmatched junction nucleotides: 9. Germline CDR1 is LNHDA and CDR2 is SQIVND (reference sequence). There are 20 residues in the CDR3. The CDR3 DNA follows: TGTGCCAGTAGTGGCCCGGGACTAGCGGGGGTGGTCTCTGGGGCCAACGTCCTGACTTTC. Protein product: CASSGPGLAGVVSGANVLTF.